Listed here is a single TCR beta chain. The antigen is not known. This record comes from a study of T cell responses to AZD1222 COVID-19 vaccine. Study-wide results and caveats: Regions left unmutated in variants are reportedly the target of nearly half of spike-specific TCRs. Every sample of the repertoires postdated the peak T cell response. The sample set comprised mostly white British donors with more females, and clonal diversity was possibly underestimated. Baseline antibody screening turned up just six seropositive AZD1222 recipients.

Trimming removed 8 bases at V and 4 bases at J, with 14 bases between. This CDR3 spans 13 amino acids. Germline CDR1 SEHNR, CDR2 FQNEAQ (reference sequence). The data were produced by immunoSEQ multiplex PCR, yet TCRdb's version contains in-frame clones alone and is incomplete. In the table there are 110,000 to 150,000 clones, roughly 91% of which are singletons. Sequenced here: peripheral blood, sampled 28 days after the second AZD1222 dose. This sequence joins TRBV7-9 and TRBJ2-5; D may be TRBD1 (6 bases). This TCR was sampled from an adult who received the AZD1222 COVID-19 vaccine. The CDR3 DNA is TGTGCCAGCTGTCCTACAGGGCCAGAGACCCAGTACTTC. Translated, it gives CASCPTGPETQYF. The full variable domain, with the rest looked up from reference TRBV7-9 and TRBJ2-5, is DTGVSQNPRHKITKRGQNVTFRCDPISEHNRLYWYRQTLGQGPEFLTYFQNEAQLEKSRLLSDRFSAERPKGSFSTLEIQRTEQGDSAMYLCASCPTGPETQYFGPGTRLLVL.